This passage covers 29 T cell receptor beta chains from one sample sequenced in a study of blood T cell repertoires in COVID-19. Sequencing used immunoSEQ multiplex PCR; TCRdb keeps in-frame clones, though not all of them. The sample shows some 170,000 clones, about 92% of them seen only once. Specimen: peripheral blood. The source of these receptors is a man in his 60s with active or convalescent COVID-19.

V usage is TRBV20-1 and J usage is TRBJ2-7, with 9 bases lining up with TRBD2. Losses at the gene ends were 3 bases for V and 2 bases for J; bases not matched to a gene: 2. In germline, CDR1 is DFQATT, CDR2 SNEGSKA (reference sequence). The CDR3 spans 13 residues. CDR3 residues: CSASLAGAYEQYF. The DNA for the CDR3 is TGCAGTGCTAGTTTAGCGGGGGCCTACGAGCAGTACTTC.

The V and J genes are TRBV6-1 and TRBJ2-1, with D possibly being TRBD2 (6 bases). The germline CDR1 and CDR2 sequences are MNHNS and SASEGT. The CDR3 consists of 15 residues. V was trimmed by 1 base and J by 1 base, leaving 8 bases between them. In nucleotides, the CDR3 is TGTGCCAGCAGTGAAGGTGGAGGGTCCTACAATGAGCAGTTCTTC. Its protein is CASSEGGGSYNEQFF.

Points on this clone: Other DNA sequences within the sample encode an identical CDR3. The rearrangement uses TRBV19 and TRBJ1-2; 9 bases fit TRBD1. V dropped 1 base and J dropped 4; count of bases not matched to a gene: 4. This CDR3 has 15 amino acids. The V gene's germline CDR1 is LNHDA and CDR2 SQIVND (reference sequence). The CDR3 DNA is TGTGCCAGTAGTATAGGGACAGGGGCCGCCTATGGCTACACCTTC. It is translated as CASSIGTGAAYGYTF.

CDR3 region: CASSGTGGQPQHF. CDR3 in DNA: TGTGCCAGCAGCGGGACAGGGGGTCAGCCCCAGCATTTT. The chain joins TRBV7-8 to TRBJ1-5, with TRBD1 matching over 11 bases. Germline CDR1 reads SGHVS; CDR2 reads FQNEAQ. The CDR3 has 13 residues. V lost 5 bases, J lost 6 bases, and 0 bases stayed unmatched. Full variable domain (missing parts from reference TRBV7-8 and TRBJ1-5): GAGVSQSPRYKVAKRGQDVALRCDPISGHVSLFWYQQALGQGPEFLTYFQNEAQLDKSGLPSDRFFAERPEGSVSTLKIQRTQQEDSAVYLCASSGTGGQPQHFGDGTRLSIL.

This chain connects TRBV5-1 to TRBJ2-3; TRBD1 agrees at 7 bases. Trimming took 10 bases from V and 4 from J; bases not matched to a gene: 15. The CDR3 covers 15 residues. Germline CDR1 SGHRS, CDR2 YFSETQ. In DNA form, the CDR3 reads TGCGCCGCTGGGCGAGGGGGCAATTCTGCAGATACGCAGTATTTT. Protein sequence: CAAGRGGNSADTQYF.

This clone has a single count. The rearrangement uses TRBV7-8 and TRBJ2-7, with D maybe TRBD1 (6 bases). Germline lookup yields CDR1 SGHVS and CDR2 FQNEAQ. The CDR3 runs to 17 residues. V lost 5 bases and J 3 bases, leaving 23 bases between the germline ends. DNA of the CDR3: TGTGCCAGCAGCATCACCAGGATGAGGCAGGGGAACTACGAGCAGTACTTC. Its translation is CASSITRMRQGNYEQYF.

V is TRBV9 and J is TRBJ2-1, with 9 bases fitting TRBD1. Germline V CDR1 and CDR2: SGDLS, YYNGEE. CDR3 length: 14 amino acids. Trimming took 0 bases from V and 6 from J; bases not matched to a gene: 1. The CDR3 here is CASSVGQGGNEQFF. DNA for the CDR3: TGTGCCAGCAGCGTAGGACAGGGGGGCAATGAGCAGTTCTTC.

The chain uses TRBV7-8 and TRBJ1-1; TRBD1 aligns across 10 bases. Germline V CDR1 and CDR2: SGHVS, FQNEAQ. The length of the CDR3 is 15 residues. V shed 5 bases and J 5 bases; nucleotides not matched to a gene: 8. The CDR3 sequence: CASSDDRGRWTEAFF. In DNA form, the CDR3 reads TGTGCCAGCAGCGACGACAGGGGGCGCTGGACTGAAGCTTTCTTT.

V is TRBV19 and J is TRBJ2-6, with a tentative D call TRBD1 (5 bases). Germline lookup yields CDR1 LNHDA and CDR2 SQIVND (reference sequence). CDR3 length equals 15 residues. V lost 5 bases, J lost 4 bases, and 12 bases lay in between. CDR3 sequence: CASSSRGHGANVLTF. Here the CDR3 DNA reads TGTGCCAGTAGTTCGAGAGGACACGGGGCCAACGTCCTGACTTTC.

The chain links TRBV10-3 to TRBJ1-1; maybe TRBD1 (5 bases). The length of the CDR3 is 14 residues. CDR1 and CDR2 from the germline V gene are ENHRY and SYGVKD. V lost 4 bases and J lost 1, with 10 bases in between. CDR3 nucleotides: TGTGCCATCAGTGCTCTCCAGGGGAACACTGAAGCTTTCTTT. It yields the protein CAISALQGNTEAFF.

The V call is TRBV29-1, the J call TRBJ2-2; possible D gene TRBD1, 5 bases. The germline V gene encodes CDR1 SQVTM and CDR2 ANQGSEA. V was clipped by 3 bases and J by 2 bases, with 7 bases between them. This CDR3 spans 13 amino acids. CDR3 in amino acids: CSVDRANTGELFF. The CDR3, as DNA: TGCAGCGTTGACAGGGCTAACACCGGGGAGCTGTTTTTT.

V and J are TRBV7-9 and TRBJ2-7; TRBD1 agrees at 12 bases. V shed 3 bases and J 5 bases; nucleotides not matched to a gene: 5. The germline V gene encodes CDR1 SEHNR and CDR2 FQNEAQ (reference sequence). This CDR3 is 15 amino acids long. CDR3 in amino acids: CASSFRGQGADEQYF. DNA for the CDR3: TGTGCCAGCAGCTTCAGGGGACAGGGGGCCGACGAGCAGTACTTC.

V usage is TRBV19 and J usage is TRBJ2-5; 13 bases align to TRBD2. The germline V gene encodes CDR1 LNHDA and CDR2 SQIVND (reference sequence). CDR3 length equals 16 residues. With 4 bases clipped from V and 2 bases from J, the junction kept 4 bases outside the gene matches. Here the CDR3 reads CASSKSGLAGQETQYF. The DNA of the CDR3 is TGTGCCAGTAGTAAGTCGGGACTAGCGGGACAAGAGACCCAGTACTTC.

The chain has TRBV5-4 and TRBJ2-4, with a weak D call TRBD2 (6 bases). Trimming removed 2 bases at V and 4 bases at J, with 10 bases between. This CDR3 region has 14 residues. The germline V gene encodes CDR1 SGHNT and CDR2 YYREEE (reference sequence). CDR3 coding DNA: TGTGCCAGCAGCTTCGGGACTGTTAAAAACATTCAGTACTTC. Residues: CASSFGTVKNIQYF.

V and J are TRBV4-2 and TRBJ2-1; 7 nucleotides agree with TRBD2. The CDR3 contains 16 residues. Trimming at V came to 0 bases and at J to 2 bases, leaving 4 bases not matched to a gene. CDR1 and CDR2 (germline): LGHNA, YNFKEQ. The chain's CDR3 is CASSQDGRVPYNEQFF. In DNA, the CDR3 is TGTGCCAGCAGCCAAGATGGGAGGGTACCCTACAATGAGCAGTTCTTC.

The gene calls are TRBV11-2 and TRBJ2-1, with no clear D. Germline loops: CDR1 SGHAT, CDR2 FQNNGV. Trimming removed 1 base at V and 9 bases at J, with 13 bases between. The CDR3 consists of 14 residues. CDR3 bases: TGTGCCAGCAGCTTAGGATCCGGGTTCGGTGAGCAGTTCTTC. Its translation is CASSLGSGFGEQFF. Supplemented by reference TRBV11-2 and TRBJ2-1, the full variable domain reads EAGVAQSPRYKIIEKRQSVAFWCNPISGHATLYWYQQILGQGPKLLIQFQNNGVVDDSQLPKDRFSAERLKGVDSTLKIQPAKLEDSAVYLCASSLGSGFGEQFFGPGTRLTVL.

The J gene is TRBJ1-5, the V gene TRBV10-3; the D is unclear. V was cut by 3 bases and J by 4 bases, with 7 bases left in between. This CDR3 has 13 residues. Per the germline V gene, CDR1 is ENHRY and CDR2 is SYGVKD. The CDR3 loop is CAISDGENQPQHF. The CDR3 DNA reads TGTGCCATCAGTGACGGAGAGAATCAGCCCCAGCATTTT.

The chain has TRBV25-1 and TRBJ2-2; 7 nucleotides align to TRBD2. CDR3 length equals 16 residues. Germline CDR1 MGHDK, CDR2 SYGVNS. The V gene end was trimmed by 1 base and the J gene end by 4 bases; junction bases not matched to a gene: 6. This CDR3 is CASSESGGLFTGELFF. CDR3 sequence (DNA): TGTGCCAGCAGTGAATCGGGAGGCCTCTTCACCGGGGAGCTGTTTTTT.

This clone showed up just once. This CDR3 is CASSLFVGDRGLTEAFF. CDR3 DNA: TGTGCCAGCAGCTTATTCGTCGGTGACAGGGGGCTCACTGAAGCTTTCTTT. The gene calls are TRBV11-2 and TRBJ1-1; the match to TRBD1 covers 10 bases. Trimming took 2 bases from V and 4 from J; bases not matched to a gene: 10. The CDR3 length is 17 residues. Germline assignment: CDR1 SGHAT and CDR2 FQNNGV.

The V call is TRBV5-6, the J call TRBJ1-5; possible D gene TRBD1, 5 bases. With 2 bases removed from V and 0 bases from J, the gap between germline ends came to 9 bases. CDR1 and CDR2 (germline): SGHDT, YYEEEE. The CDR3 sequence is 15 residues long. The chain's CDR3 is CASSLRGASNQPQHF. The CDR3 DNA sequence: TGTGCCAGCAGCTTAAGGGGCGCTAGCAATCAGCCCCAGCATTTT.

The V call is TRBV5-4, the J call TRBJ2-3; 7 bases are shared with TRBD1. CDR1 and CDR2 from the germline V gene are SGHNT and YYREEE (reference sequence). Germline trimming cut 4 bases from V and 0 bases from J; bases unmatched to any gene: 5. The CDR3 covers 15 residues. CDR3 sequence reads: CASSATGISTDTQYF. CDR3 DNA sequence: TGTGCCAGCAGCGCGACAGGGATTAGCACAGATACGCAGTATTTT.

This rearrangement joins TRBV10-3 to TRBJ1-6, with 7 positions matching TRBD1. Trimming cost V 7 bases and J 8 bases; bases outside gene matches: 8. This CDR3 has 14 amino acids. The V gene's germline CDR1 is ENHRY and CDR2 SYGVKD. CDR3 sequence (DNA): TGTGCCATCAAAGGACAGGAAGGCCATTCACCCCTCCACTTT. It encodes CAIKGQEGHSPLHF.

The chain joins TRBV2 to TRBJ2-1, with 7 bases matching TRBD1. Germline CDR1 reads SNHLY; CDR2 reads FYNNEI. The CDR3 covers 13 residues. After removal of 5 bases from V and 4 bases from J, the junction contained 2 bases not matched to a gene. CDR3 protein: CASSLQGYNEQFF. As DNA, the CDR3 is TGTGCCAGCAGTTTACAGGGGTACAATGAGCAGTTCTTC.

The J gene is TRBJ2-7, the V gene TRBV6-1; TRBD2 is a possible D gene (6 bases). This CDR3 comprises 14 residues. The germline CDR1 and CDR2 sequences are MNHNS and SASEGT. Trimming pared 3 bases from V and 12 bases from J, leaving 21 bases between. DNA of the CDR3: TGTGCCAGCAGTGAGGGCAGCGTGACCACCGGGGGGTACTTC. Amino acid sequence: CASSEGSVTTGGYF.

The CDR3 DNA follows: TGTGCCAGCAGTGACCCCCGCGGGGGGATCGACACTGAAGCTTTCTTT. Encoded protein: CASSDPRGGIDTEAFF. The V and J genes are TRBV6-1 and TRBJ1-1, with TRBD1 as a possible D gene (5 bases). The germline CDR1 and CDR2 sequences are MNHNS and SASEGT. The CDR3 is 16 amino acids. The V gene lost 3 bases and the J gene lost 3 bases, with 17 bases spanning the gap.

This clone was found once. V gene TRBV2 combines with J gene TRBJ2-5; 8 nucleotides align to TRBD2. The CDR3 covers 15 residues. Germline CDR1 reads SNHLY; CDR2 reads FYNNEI. The junction had 5 bases not matched to a gene; V was cut back by 5 bases and J by 0 bases. The CDR3 DNA reads TGTGCCAGCAGTCGGGCGGGGGGCAACCAAGAGACCCAGTACTTC. The encoded protein is CASSRAGGNQETQYF. The entire variable domain, with the rest obtained from reference TRBV2 and TRBJ2-5, is as follows: EPEVTQTPSHQVTQMGQEVILRCVPISNHLYFYWYRQILGQKVEFLVSFYNNEISEKSEIFDDQFSVERPDGSNFTLKIRSTKLEDSAMYFCASSRAGGNQETQYFGPGTRLLVL.

The chain links TRBV19 to TRBJ1-1, with D unresolved. Trimming left V 7 bases short and J 6 bases short, with 21 bases between. The CDR3 is 15 residues long. Germline V CDR1 and CDR2: LNHDA, SQIVND (reference sequence). Written as DNA, the CDR3 is TGTGCCAGTACCCCCGGAGGCTTACCAAAGCCTGAAGCTTTCTTT. Translating it yields CASTPGGLPKPEAFF.

V usage is TRBV29-1 and J usage is TRBJ1-1; D is ambiguous. The germline V gene has CDR1 SQVTM and CDR2 ANQGSEA. CDR3 length: 14 residues. With 3 bases removed from V and 1 base from J, the gap between germline ends came to 12 bases. The CDR3 DNA sequence: TGCAGCGTTGATAGAGACACTCAGAACACTGAAGCTTTCTTT. It is translated as CSVDRDTQNTEAFF. Based on the CDR3 plus reference TRBV29-1 and TRBJ1-1, the full variable domain is SAVISQKPSRDICQRGTSLTIQCQVDSQVTMMFWYRQQPGQSLTLIATANQGSEATYESGFVIDKFPISRPNLTFSTLTVSNMSPEDSSIYLCSVDRDTQNTEAFFGQGTRLTVV.

This chain joins TRBV5-1 and TRBJ2-1; D not certain. The germline gives CDR1 SGHRS, CDR2 YFSETQ. The CDR3 extends over 13 amino acids. Trimming shortened V by 0 bases and J by 9 bases, and 10 bases separated the two germline ends. The CDR3 DNA reads TGCGCCAGCAGCTTGGCCGAGGTGGGTGAGCAGTTCTTC. This translates into CASSLAEVGEQFF.